The clone carrying this T cell receptor (beta chain) turned up a few times. What it binds is not known. TCRdb reprocessed the multiplex PCR reads with MiXCR, giving one entry per CDR3 protein. This sample has some 170,000 distinct CDR3 sequences, with 25% to 40% found just once. The data are from a study of breast tumors, draining lymph nodes, adjacent tissues. Points from the study as a whole: Findings are consistent with lymph node origin and intratumoral expansion of most tumor T cells.

Axillary draining lymph nodes of breast cancer patients supplied the node samples. The clonotype was recovered from a female donor with breast cancer. Some clones in this sample may be carry-over from other donors' samples. The specimen was axillary lymph node tissue.

For the CDR3, the DNA is TGTGCCAGCAGTCACGACGGGACCCAAGAGACCCAGTACTTC. Translated, it gives CASSHDGTQETQYF. This chain connects TRBV6-5 to TRBJ2-5, with D perhaps given as TRBD1 or TRBD2 (5 bases each). In germline, CDR1 is MNHEY, CDR2 SVGAGI. The CDR3 is 14 residues long. V was trimmed by 5 bases and J by 1 base, leaving 11 bases between them.